These 30 T cell receptor beta chains share one sample of origin, sequenced in a study of T cell responses to AZD1222 COVID-19 vaccine. Assay used: immunoSEQ multiplex PCR; TCRdb lists only in-frame clones, some missing. The repertoire has about 150,000 clones, about 86% of them found once; the top ten carry about 5.1%. Specimen: peripheral blood, collected on day 0 of MenACWY control vaccination. The receptors derive from an adult in good health.

The V gene is TRBV4-3, the J gene TRBJ2-7, with D unresolved. V was clipped by 0 bases and J by 2 bases, with 8 bases between them. There are 14 residues in the CDR3. The germline gives CDR1 LGHNA, CDR2 YSLEER. For the CDR3, the DNA is TGCGCCAGCAGCCAAGAGGAAGGGCCCTACGAGCAGTACTTC. Encoded protein: CASSQEEGPYEQYF.

The chain couples TRBV7-8 to TRBJ2-1; 9 bases line up with TRBD2. The junction had 2 bases not matched to a gene; V was cut back by 1 base and J by 4 bases. CDR1 and CDR2 from the germline V gene are SGHVS and FQNEAQ. This CDR3 has 15 amino acids. This chain's CDR3 is CASSLDTSGYNEQFF. For the CDR3, the DNA is TGTGCCAGCAGCTTAGACACTAGCGGGTACAATGAGCAGTTCTTC.

V gene TRBV24-1 combines with J gene TRBJ2-3, with TRBD1 matching 10 bases. The CDR3 loop spans 17 amino acids. V lost 4 bases to trimming and J lost 5 bases; unmatched junction nucleotides: 11. Germline V gives CDR1 KGHDR, CDR2 SFDVKD. CDR3 sequence (DNA): TGTGCCACCAGTGACCAATGGGGACAGGGGATTAAAGATACGCAGTATTTT. It translates to CATSDQWGQGIKDTQYF.

Comments on this clone: The junction shows a germline mismatch at one end, possibly a read error. V gene TRBV4-1 combines with J gene TRBJ2-2, with TRBD2 matching 12 bases. This CDR3 has 17 amino acids. Germline V gives CDR1 MGHRA, CDR2 YSYEKL. DNA for the CDR3: TGCGCCCGCAGCCGACGACTAGCGGGAGATGGCACCGGGGAGCTGTTTTTT. This translates into CARSRRLAGDGTGELFF.

A note on this clone: Other DNA sequences of this sample code for an identical CDR3. The V gene is TRBV18, the J gene TRBJ1-6; no reliable D call. CDR3 length: 17 residues. The germline V gene has CDR1 KGHSH and CDR2 LQKENI. Trimming cost V 2 bases and J 0 bases, with 11 bases left between them. As DNA, the CDR3 is TGTGCCAGCTCACCATCTTTGCTCAGCTCCTATAATTCACCCCTCCACTTT. Its translation is CASSPSLLSSYNSPLHF.

Only one count was recorded for this clone. The CDR3 nucleotides read TGTGCCAGCAGTGAGATTGACTATGGCTACACCTTC. It yields the protein CASSEIDYGYTF. The chain has TRBV7-9 and TRBJ1-2; no firm D call. CDR3 length: 12 residues. CDR1 SEHNR and CDR2 FQNEAQ come from the germline V gene (reference sequence). Trimming took 6 bases from V and 3 from J, leaving 8 bases between them. The full variable domain, with the rest looked up from reference TRBV7-9 and TRBJ1-2, is DTGVSQNPRHKITKRGQNVTFRCDPISEHNRLYWYRQTLGQGPEFLTYFQNEAQLEKSRLLSDRFSAERPKGSFSTLEIQRTEQGDSAMYLCASSEIDYGYTFGSGTRLTVV.

CDR3 DNA: TGCGCCAGCAGCCCCGGACTAGTTTCGAATGAGCAGTTCTTC. This gives the protein CASSPGLVSNEQFF. The chain couples TRBV5-1 to TRBJ2-1, with TRBD2 matching over 7 bases. V shed 4 bases, J shed 7 bases, and the junction held 8 bases outside the gene matches. CDR1 SGHRS and CDR2 YFSETQ come from the germline V gene. The CDR3 has 14 amino acids.

V is TRBV11-3 and J is TRBJ1-1, with a possible D match to TRBD1 (6 bases). With 0 bases removed from V and 3 bases from J, the gap between germline ends came to 11 bases. The CDR3 runs 15 residues. The germline V gene has CDR1 SGHNT and CDR2 YENEEA. DNA for the CDR3: TGTGCCAGCAGCTTAGATACAGGGTTTGACACTGAAGCTTTCTTT. Protein sequence: CASSLDTGFDTEAFF.

This rearrangement joins TRBV5-8 to TRBJ1-4; D is undetermined. Germline assignment: CDR1 SGHTS and CDR2 YDEGEE. V was cut by 7 bases and J by 8 bases, with 15 bases left in between. The CDR3 runs 13 residues. The CDR3 DNA reads as TGTGCCAGCCCCAGGAACCGTGGGGAAAAACTGTTTTTT. Its protein product is CASPRNRGEKLFF.

The chain links TRBV7-3 to TRBJ2-1, with 8 positions matching TRBD2. This CDR3 contains 15 residues. Unmatched junction bases numbered 8, after V lost 2 bases and J lost 8 bases. Looked up from germline, CDR1 is SGHTA and CDR2 is FQGTGA. This chain's CDR3 is CASSLGWSTSDEQFF. The CDR3 region has the DNA TGTGCCAGCAGCTTAGGTTGGTCGACTAGCGATGAGCAGTTCTTC. The variable domain in full, completed from reference TRBV7-3 and TRBJ2-1, reads GAGVSQTPSNKVTEKGKYVELRCDPISGHTALYWYRQSLGQGPEFLIYFQGTGAADDSGLPNDRFFAVRPEGSVSTLKIQRTERGDSAVYLCASSLGWSTSDEQFFGPGTRLTVL.

The chain combines TRBV6-5 with TRBJ1-1, with TRBD1 matching over 9 bases. The CDR3 extends over 14 amino acids. The J segment lost 1 base and the V segment lost 11 bases, leaving 8 bases of the junction unmatched. Germline V gene sequence: CDR1 MNHEY, CDR2 SVGAGI. CDR3 DNA sequence: TGTGCCTGCAAAAACAGGGGGCCGAACACTGAAGCTTTCTTT. It specifies CACKNRGPNTEAFF.

This chain uses TRBV20-1 with TRBJ1-4, with D possibly TRBD1 on 5 matching bases. CDR3 length: 13 residues. V gave up 3 bases and J gave up 3 bases, with 8 bases separating them. Germline CDR1 and CDR2: DFQATT and SNEGSKA (reference sequence). In DNA form, the CDR3 reads TGCAGTGCTAGTTCGGGGGCTAATGAAAAACTGTTTTTT. Its protein product is CSASSGANEKLFF.

This clone was recorded once. This sequence joins TRBV5-1 and TRBJ1-4; a possible D gene is TRBD1 (5 bases). The CDR3 length is 16 residues. Germline V gene data show CDR1 as SGHRS and CDR2 as YFSETQ. Trimming shortened V by 7 bases and J by 0 bases, and 16 bases separated the two germline ends. DNA for the CDR3: TGCGCCAGCCGCGGGGGTAGGGGATCAACTAATGAAAAACTGTTTTTT. This gives the protein CASRGGRGSTNEKLFF.

This chain joins TRBV5-6 and TRBJ2-1; a possible D gene is TRBD2 (6 bases). CDR3 length: 17 residues. Germline V gene data show CDR1 as SGHDT and CDR2 as YYEEEE. Trimming stripped 0 bases from V and 0 bases from J, with 13 bases between. CDR3 in amino acids: CASSLASGLVSYNEQFF. DNA of the CDR3: TGTGCCAGCAGCTTGGCAAGCGGGCTCGTCTCCTACAATGAGCAGTTCTTC.

The chain has TRBV4-2 and TRBJ2-5, with 8 nucleotides matching TRBD2. Trimming removed 1 base from V and 5 bases from J; junction bases left unmatched: 15. Germline CDR1 LGHNA, CDR2 YNFKEQ. The CDR3 length is 18 residues. The CDR3: CASSQGAQAGDLRETQYF. As DNA, the CDR3 is TGTGCCAGCAGCCAAGGAGCCCAAGCGGGGGACCTCCGGGAGACCCAGTACTTC.

The V gene is TRBV5-1, the J gene TRBJ2-1, with TRBD2 matching 9 bases. Germline V lookup: CDR1 SGHRS, CDR2 YFSETQ. The V and J ends lost 0 bases and 7 bases, in that order; junction bases with no gene match: 8. The CDR3 length is 16 residues. CDR3 nucleotides: TGCGCCAGCAGCTTGGACCCGGGACTAGCAAGGAATGAGCAGTTCTTC. Its protein product is CASSLDPGLARNEQFF.

The J gene is TRBJ2-7, the V gene TRBV29-1, with unresolved D. The CDR3 is made up of 10 amino acids. The germline V gene encodes CDR1 SQVTM and CDR2 ANQGSEA. The V and J ends lost 4 bases and 5 bases respectively, with 6 bases between them. The CDR3 spells CSVGINEQYF. CDR3 in DNA: TGCAGCGTTGGAATTAACGAGCAGTACTTC.

The rearrangement links TRBV1 to TRBJ2-1; the table assigns TRBD2, which was not confirmed against the DNA. TRBV1 represents a pseudogene. The CDR3 is made up of 16 amino acids. CDR3 sequence: CTSSQGLAGGINEQFF. Written as DNA, the CDR3 is TGCACCAGCAGCCAAGGACTAGCGGGAGGCATAAATGAGCAGTTCTTC.

The CDR3 reads CASSRTDKLFF. The CDR3 nucleotides are TGTGCCAGTAGTAGAACGGACAAACTGTTTTTT. The chain carries TRBV19 and TRBJ1-4; no reliable D call. Between the trimmed V and J ends, which lost 4 bases and 11 bases, there was a span of 8 bases. This CDR3 spans 11 amino acids. Germline CDR1 LNHDA, CDR2 SQIVND (reference sequence).

This chain joins TRBV5-8 and TRBJ2-1; weak D call: TRBD1 (6 bases). The CDR3 is 14 amino acids. Germline V CDR1 and CDR2: SGHTS, YDEGEE. V was shortened by 0 bases and J by 9 bases, with 13 bases between the two germline ends. This CDR3 is CASSLEARGPEQFF. The CDR3 nucleotides read TGTGCCAGCAGCTTGGAAGCCAGGGGTCCTGAGCAGTTCTTC.

This chain connects TRBV28 to TRBJ2-5, with 7 bases matching TRBD1. This CDR3 region has 14 residues. V gave up 5 bases and J gave up 2 bases; unmatched junction bases: 5. Germline lookup yields CDR1 MDHEN and CDR2 SYDVKM. This chain's CDR3 is CASSQLDRQETQYF. DNA of the CDR3: TGTGCCAGCAGTCAATTGGACAGGCAAGAGACCCAGTACTTC.

V gene TRBV24-1 combines with J gene TRBJ2-3; D gene ambiguous. V shed 3 bases and J shed 6 bases, with 12 bases lying between them. Per germline, CDR1 KGHDR and CDR2 SFDVKD. This CDR3 is 14 amino acids long. Here the CDR3 DNA reads TGTGCCACCAGTGATAGGACCGGGTGGGATACGCAGTATTTT. Protein: CATSDRTGWDTQYF.

V is TRBV5-1 and J is TRBJ1-2, with no clear D. Germline CDR1 and CDR2: SGHRS and YFSETQ. Trimming took 0 bases from V and 0 from J, leaving 6 bases between them. The CDR3 spans 14 residues. The CDR3 reads CASSLGGTNYGYTF. Written as DNA, the CDR3 is TGCGCCAGCAGCTTGGGAGGAACTAACTATGGCTACACCTTC.

This chain connects TRBV6-5 to TRBJ1-1; D remains unclear. This CDR3 is built from 13 residues. Germline V gives CDR1 MNHEY, CDR2 SVGAGI. Deletions cut 6 bases from V and 2 bases from J, with 10 bases between. CDR3 region: CASRRDGNTEAFF. CDR3 nucleotides: TGTGCCAGCAGACGCGACGGCAACACTGAAGCTTTCTTT.

The V call is TRBV3-1 (or the pseudogene TRBV3-2), the J call TRBJ1-1, with a weak D call TRBD1 (5 bases). Germline lookup yields CDR1 LGHDT and CDR2 YNNKEL (reference sequence). The V end was cut by 1 base, the J end by 1 base, with 13 bases between. The CDR3 spans 16 residues. The CDR3: CASSQVQGMPNTEAFF. CDR3 bases: TGTGCCAGCAGCCAAGTTCAGGGAATGCCGAACACTGAAGCTTTCTTT.

The rearrangement joins TRBV4-3 to TRBJ1-2; 8 bases fit TRBD1. There are 14 residues in the CDR3. Trimming took 3 bases from V and 3 from J; bases not matched to a gene: 3. Germline CDR1 is LGHNA and CDR2 is YSLEER. The CDR3 bases are TGCGCCAGCAGCCAGACAGGGGCTTACTATGGCTACACCTTC. Protein product: CASSQTGAYYGYTF.

The chain joins TRBV30 to TRBJ1-1; possible D gene TRBD1, 5 bases. Germline V gene lookup returns CDR1 GTSNPN and CDR2 SVGIG (reference sequence). This CDR3 comprises 12 residues. Trimming cost V 2 bases and J 8 bases, with 12 bases left between them. The chain's CDR3 is CAWSQGKGEAFF. DNA of the CDR3: TGTGCCTGGAGTCAGGGCAAGGGGGAAGCTTTCTTT.

This chain links TRBV10-3 with TRBJ1-1, with unresolved D. Germline V gene data show CDR1 as ENHRY and CDR2 as SYGVKD. The V and J ends lost 8 bases and 4 bases respectively, with 8 bases between them. The CDR3 consists of 11 residues. The CDR3 spells CAIRWGTEAFF. The CDR3 nucleotides are TGTGCCATCCGCTGGGGCACTGAAGCTTTCTTT.

CDR3 sequence (DNA): TGTGCCAGGGAGGGTGGAGGGGTGAACAATGAGCAGTTCTTC. Protein: CAREGGGVNNEQFF. This sequence joins TRBV21-1 and TRBJ2-1; TRBD2 was called by the table and not checked on the DNA. TRBV21-1 is a known pseudogene. This CDR3 is built from 14 residues.

The chain recombines TRBV5-4 with TRBJ2-3; 16 bases map to TRBD2. The CDR3 sequence is 20 residues long. V shed 3 bases and J 6 bases; nucleotides not matched to a gene: 16. The V gene's germline CDR1 is SGHNT and CDR2 YYREEE (reference sequence). As DNA, the CDR3 is TGTGCCAGCAGCTCCCAGGCGGGACTAGCGGGGGGGTACCGCGGGGATACGCAGTATTTT. Amino acid sequence: CASSSQAGLAGGYRGDTQYF. Based on the CDR3 plus reference TRBV5-4 and TRBJ2-3, the full variable domain is ETGVTQSPTHLIKTRGQQVTLRCSSQSGHNTVSWYQQALGQGPQFIFQYYREEENGRGNFPPRFSGLQFPNYSSELNVNALELDDSALYLCASSSQAGLAGGYRGDTQYFGPGTRLTVL.